These 19 T cell receptor beta chains share one sample of origin, sequenced in a study of early T cells in non-severe SARS-CoV-2 infection. TCRdb ran MiXCR on the 5' RACE reads and lists one entry per CDR3 protein. The sample records about 50,000 distinct CDR3 sequences, about 10% being singletons. Specimen: whole blood. These receptors all stem from an adult who was a healthcare worker with PCR-confirmed SARS-CoV-2 infection or an uninfected control (not recorded which).

This clonotype was detected ten times or more. The chain uses TRBV10-2 and TRBJ2-1; 10 nucleotides match TRBD2. V trimming: 3 bases; J trimming: 6 bases; junction bases outside the gene matches: 8. The CDR3 is 16 residues long. Germline V CDR1 and CDR2: WSHSY, SAAADI. The chain's CDR3 is CASSDLAGASRNEQFF. As DNA, the CDR3 is TGCGCCAGCAGTGATCTAGCGGGAGCCTCGCGCAATGAGCAGTTCTTC.

The table lists this clonotype with a few counts. The chain carries TRBV7-3 and TRBJ2-5, with a possible D match to TRBD1 (6 bases). The CDR3 spans 14 residues. The ends were cut back, 0 bases at V and 6 bases at J, with 11 bases in the middle. Germline V gene sequence: CDR1 SGHTA, CDR2 FQGTGA. This CDR3 is CASSLTAGEKTQYF. CDR3 bases: TGTGCCAGCAGCTTAACGGCAGGGGAAAAGACCCAGTACTTC.

This clonotype came up many times. This chain connects TRBV4-2 to TRBJ2-7, with D possibly being TRBD2 (7 bases). With 0 bases removed from V and 3 bases from J, the gap between germline ends came to 15 bases. Germline lookup yields CDR1 LGHNA and CDR2 YNFKEQ. This CDR3 has 16 amino acids. The CDR3 sequence: CASSQEGGAGYYEQYF. The CDR3 coding sequence is TGTGCCAGCAGCCAAGAAGGGGGGGCAGGGTACTACGAGCAGTACTTC.

V usage is TRBV20-1 and J usage is TRBJ1-2; D gene ambiguous. This CDR3 is 14 amino acids long. With 5 bases removed from V and 1 base from J, the gap between germline ends came to 14 bases. Per the germline V gene, CDR1 is DFQATT and CDR2 is SNEGSKA (reference sequence). Here the CDR3 reads CSAQPRTYNYGYTF. CDR3 DNA sequence: TGCAGTGCTCAGCCTCGGACGTATAACTATGGCTACACCTTC.

This clonotype occurred a few times. The chain has TRBV2 and TRBJ1-5; D is possibly TRBD1 (5 bases). V was clipped by 8 bases and J by 4 bases, with 12 bases between them. The CDR3 is 13 amino acids. Germline lookup yields CDR1 SNHLY and CDR2 FYNNEI. CDR3 DNA: TGTGCCAGCCGACAGTGGAGAAATCAGCCCCAGCATTTT. Translation gives CASRQWRNQPQHF. The full variable domain, its missing parts supplied by reference TRBV2 and TRBJ1-5, is EPEVTQTPSHQVTQMGQEVILRCVPISNHLYFYWYRQILGQKVEFLVSFYNNEISEKSEIFDDQFSVERPDGSNFTLKIRSTKLEDSAMYFCASRQWRNQPQHFGDGTRLSIL.

For the CDR3, the DNA is TGTGCCAGCAGTTACCTTCAGGGGGTCGGCACAGATACGCAGTATTTT. Translation: CASSYLQGVGTDTQYF. The V call is TRBV6-6, the J call TRBJ2-3; 7 bases are a match to TRBD1. This CDR3 is built from 16 residues. With V trimmed by 2 bases and J by 1 base, 6 bases remained unmatched. From germline, CDR1 is MNHNY and CDR2 SVGAGI (reference sequence).

V gene TRBV3-1 combines with J gene TRBJ2-2, with 9 bases lining up with TRBD2. There are 16 residues in the CDR3. Losses at the gene ends were 4 bases for V and 4 bases for J; bases not matched to a gene: 7. Germline-derived CDR1 and CDR2 are LGHDT and YNNKEL (reference sequence). DNA for the CDR3: TGTGCCAGCAGCCGAGGTAGCGGGAGTATCACCGGGGAGCTGTTTTTT. It translates to CASSRGSGSITGELFF.

V usage is TRBV29-1 and J usage is TRBJ2-1; a weak D match, TRBD1 (5 bases). V was cut by 4 bases and J by 3 bases, with 10 bases left in between. Germline lookup yields CDR1 SQVTM and CDR2 ANQGSEA. The CDR3 is made up of 13 amino acids. DNA of the CDR3: TGCAGCGTTGGAACAGGTAACTACAATGAGCAGTTCTTC. Amino acids: CSVGTGNYNEQFF.

This clonotype was picked up a small number of times. This chain links TRBV19 with TRBJ1-2; D gene ambiguous. V was trimmed by 5 bases and J by 4 bases, leaving 14 bases between them. Germline CDR1 reads LNHDA; CDR2 reads SQIVND (reference sequence). This CDR3 is built from 14 residues. CDR3 region: CASSDGLVFYGYTF. The DNA of the CDR3 is TGTGCCAGTAGTGACGGACTAGTCTTCTATGGCTACACCTTC.

This clonotype was recorded at least ten times. V and J are TRBV6-2 or TRBV6-3 and TRBJ2-1, with 10 bases identical to TRBD2. Trimming took 4 bases from V and 8 from J; bases not matched to a gene: 17. CDR1 is MNHEY, CDR2 SVGEGT, per germline. CDR3 length equals 18 residues. The CDR3 sequence is CASSSSGYRAGGPDEQFF. The CDR3 DNA reads as TGTGCCAGCAGTTCCTCCGGGTATAGAGCGGGAGGGCCGGATGAGCAGTTCTTC.

This clonotype was detected only a few times. The V and J genes are TRBV4-1 and TRBJ1-1, with 9 bases lining up with TRBD1. The CDR3 is 15 residues long. V shed 4 bases, J shed 7 bases, and the junction held 10 bases outside the gene matches. The V gene's germline CDR1 is MGHRA and CDR2 YSYEKL. CDR3 DNA sequence: TGCGCCAGCAGCCCTTTCAAGGACAGGGGAAATGAAGCTTTCTTT. It yields the protein CASSPFKDRGNEAFF.

This clonotype occurred many times. CDR3 nucleotides: TGTGCCAGCAGCCAAGTTTCGGGTGGAGAGCAGTTCTTC. It encodes CASSQVSGGEQFF. The J gene is TRBJ2-1, the V gene TRBV3-1, with unresolved D. The V end was cut by 1 base, the J end by 10 bases, with 11 bases between. The length of the CDR3 is 13 residues. Germline CDR1 is LGHDT and CDR2 is YNNKEL (reference sequence).

This clonotype was seen a few times. The chain recombines TRBV9 with TRBJ2-3; the match to TRBD2 covers 11 bases. Germline CDR1 is SGDLS and CDR2 is YYNGEE. The CDR3 extends over 15 amino acids. After removal of 0 bases from V and 5 bases from J, the junction contained 2 bases not matched to a gene. The CDR3 spells CASSVVAGGRDTQYF. The CDR3 nucleotides are TGTGCCAGCAGCGTAGTAGCGGGAGGGCGAGATACGCAGTATTTT.

This clonotype was counted ten times or more. The chain carries TRBV5-6 and TRBJ1-1, with 9 bases lining up with TRBD1. CDR3 size: 18 residues. The germline V gene encodes CDR1 SGHDT and CDR2 YYEEEE. J was trimmed by 1 base and V by 2 bases; bases with no gene match: 12. CDR3 amino acids: CASSLRSTGGRTNTEAFF. DNA for the CDR3: TGTGCCAGCAGCTTACGGTCCACAGGGGGCCGAACGAACACTGAAGCTTTCTTT.

In this sample, this clonotype turned up many times. The chain joins TRBV28 to TRBJ1-6; 8 nucleotides align to TRBD1. The CDR3 totals 15 residues. V trimming: 5 bases; J trimming: 8 bases; junction bases outside the gene matches: 8. Germline CDR1 MDHEN, CDR2 SYDVKM. The CDR3 reads CASSPTGGAHSPLHF. The DNA for the CDR3 is TGTGCCAGCAGTCCTACAGGGGGAGCGCATTCACCCCTCCACTTT.

A note on this clonotype: This may arise from a read error, as a much more abundant clone is one base away. The rearrangement joins TRBV4-3 to TRBJ2-5; tentatively, D is TRBD1 (6 bases). V lost 4 bases and J 4 bases, leaving 10 bases between the germline ends. Germline CDR1 reads LGHNA; CDR2 reads YSLEER. This CDR3 has 13 residues. The CDR3 loop is CASSRDIRETQYF. The CDR3 DNA follows: TGCGCCAGCAGCCGGGACATTCGAGAGACCCAGTACTTC.

The chain employs TRBV5-1 and TRBJ2-5; weak D call: TRBD2 (5 bases). The length of the CDR3 is 13 residues. The V gene's germline CDR1 is SGHRS and CDR2 YFSETQ. V dropped 2 bases and J dropped 1 base, with 6 bases sitting between them. CDR3 protein: CASSFGSQETQYF. The CDR3 coding sequence is TGCGCCAGCAGCTTTGGGAGCCAAGAGACCCAGTACTTC. Variable domain in full (rest from reference TRBV5-1 and TRBJ2-5): KAGVTQTPRYLIKTRGQQVTLSCSPISGHRSVSWYQQTPGQGLQFLFEYFSETQRNKGNFPGRFSGRQFSNSRSEMNVSTLELGDSALYLCASSFGSQETQYFGPGTRLLVL.

This clonotype was picked up many times. The CDR3 is CASSFGADEQFF. DNA of the CDR3: TGCGCCAGCAGCTTCGGTGCTGATGAGCAGTTCTTC. The gene calls are TRBV5-1 and TRBJ2-1; D call uncertain. Looked up from germline, CDR1 is SGHRS and CDR2 is YFSETQ. This CDR3 is built from 12 residues. Trimming removed 2 bases from V and 8 bases from J, with 8 bases in between.

This sequence joins TRBV7-9 and TRBJ2-3, with TRBD2 matching 12 bases. Germline CDR1 SEHNR, CDR2 FQNEAQ (reference sequence). This CDR3 is built from 15 residues. Trimming removed 5 bases from V and 3 bases from J; junction bases left unmatched: 3. In DNA form, the CDR3 reads TGTGCCAGCAGCCCTAGCGGGAGGGCAACAGATACGCAGTATTTT. It encodes CASSPSGRATDTQYF.